Described below is a single T cell receptor (beta chain) sequence and its context. Its antigen remains unknown. This CDR3 contains 13 residues. The V and J ends lost 8 bases and 3 bases respectively, with 12 bases between them. Germline V gene sequence: CDR1 SEHNR, CDR2 FQNEAQ (reference sequence). The data were taken from a study of OX40 agonist ivuxolimab in advanced cancers. Study outcomes and limitations: Some of the nonresponding patients also showed low levels of normalized T-cell clonal expansion.

Sequencing was performed with immunoSEQ multiplex PCR; in TCRdb, only in-frame clones are kept and a portion is missing. Of tens of thousands of clones listed, around 90% are singletons. The chain couples TRBV7-9 to TRBJ2-3, with D possibly being TRBD2 (7 bases). The TCR comes from an adult with an advanced solid tumor such as melanoma, head and neck, liver or kidney cancer. The material was CD4+ or CD8+ T cells sorted from blood, obtained in a trial of the OX40 agonist ivuxolimab. The CDR3 region has the DNA TGTGCCAGCCTTAAGGGGGGGACAGATACGCAGTATTTT. It specifies CASLKGGTDTQYF.